The source of this T cell receptor (beta chain) is a study of blood T cell repertoires in COVID-19 (dated by TCRdb to 2020 to 2022). Regarding the study in general: Collaborator samples came from the United States, Italy and Spain and covered acute and convalescent phases of COVID-19. A freely available public database, intended as a resource for researchers studying the immune response to SARS-CoV-2, is where the repertoires were released. Nearly every sample came with metadata listing a de-identified subject ID, COVID-19 status, age in years and sex. The prospective study material was composed of cDNA or gDNA derived from T cells, B-cell-depleted T cells, or PBMCs. Subjects who had been exposed to COVID-19, were actively infected with it, or had recovered from it provided the deeply sampled blood TCRbeta repertoires that made up the dataset. Samples were obtained from the ongoing ImmuneRACE study (first 160 participants) and from about 1,300 subjects provided by 6 global collaborators. HLA class I and class II types, where available, came from metadata supplied by the sample provider rather than from assay-based typing.

Overall study results and their limits: The quantity of clinical and demographic metadata differed by source and by participant and was supplied without curation.

TCRbeta CDR3 regions were amplified from genomic DNA using the immunoSEQ Assay, a bias-controlled multiplex PCR. The authors' analysis ran thus. Within the assay, amplification of reference gene primers was used to estimate how many nucleated cells each sample contained. To quantify the absolute abundance of each unique TCRbeta CDR3 rearrangement, sequence reads were collapsed and filtered. For each sample, productive Simpson clonality was calculated as the square root of Simpson's diversity index across productive rearrangements. Sourced from immuneACCESS, this table was stored by TCRdb with only in-frame sequences that have V and J called. A share of the clones is absent; for the studies checked, an unresolved V gene accounts for under half, and the remainder has no known explanation. V and J calls and clone size are as listed in that table; D and trimming were resolved from the DNA. The sample records about 86,000 clones, approximately 80% of which are singletons. Around 29% of the sample comes from the top ten.

The collaborating institutions used their own protocols to collect whole blood in K2EDTA tubes. Collaborator samples were shipped for TCRbeta analysis as frozen whole blood, isolated PBMCs, or DNA extracted from either sample type. Comments on this clone: It has no known antigen specificity. Nothing much larger sits one base from this clone, and base qualities are not available.

Via the germline V gene (reference sequence), CDR1 is LNHDA and CDR2 SQIVND. Unmatched junction bases come to 12, with V trimmed by 4 bases and J by 4 bases. The cysteine opens and the phenylalanine closes a CDR3 of 17 amino acids. Of the read, only the CDR3 DNA is kept; its 51 bases are in frame from base 1. This chain joins TRBV19 to TRBJ2-7; 11 bases in the junction line up with TRBD2. This clonotype was obtained from an elderly woman with active or convalescent COVID-19. The material sequenced was peripheral blood. At the DNA level, the sequence is TGTGCCAGTAGTACACCGGGACTAGCGGAATCTTTTTACGAGCAGTACTTC. Its product reads: CASSTPGLAESFYEQYF.